The T cell receptor (beta chain) under discussion was sequenced for a study of post-analysis software for immune sequencing data. Findings and caveats of the study: Controls had lower frequencies than patients of a handful of TRBV segments, which included TRBV5-6, TRBV5-1 and TRBV20-1.

Built from TCR beta cDNA, the libraries had unique molecular identifiers in them. TCRdb re-analysed the PCR reads in MiXCR, keeping a single row per CDR3 protein. Among almost 700,000 distinct CDR3 sequences, roughly three fifths were seen once, and the ten largest hold about 11%. This clonotype was picked up a small number of times. Its antigen is still unknown. Trimming left V 1 base short and J 3 bases short, with 7 bases between. Germline CDR1 reads ENHRY; CDR2 reads SYGVKD. The length of the CDR3 is 14 residues. This sequence joins TRBV10-3 and TRBJ1-5; D is undetermined. The TCR was taken from a girl aged 2 to 10 with multiple sclerosis. The sequenced sample consisted of blood. As DNA, the CDR3 is TGTGCCATCAGTGAGTACCCGACCAATCAGCCCCAGCATTTT. Translation gives CAISEYPTNQPQHF.